The 21 T cell receptor beta chains given below trace back to one sample, sequenced in a study of shared clonotypes between healthy human individuals. The table came from immunoSEQ multiplex PCR; TCRdb's copy has only in-frame clones and leaves some out. The data hold approximately 2.1 million clones, with 80% to 95% observed a single time. Sequencing was performed on naive CD4+ T cells from PBMCs. Subset meaning: CD45RA+ positively selected. All receptors come from a man aged 18 to 29 in good health. Some clones in this sample may be carry-over from other donors' samples.

This clone is a singleton in its sample. The rearrangement joins TRBV6-1 to TRBJ2-1; no clear D gene. Germline V CDR1 and CDR2: MNHNS, SASEGT. V dropped 6 bases and J dropped 3 bases, with 9 bases sitting between them. There are 13 residues in the CDR3. CDR3 coding DNA: TGTGCCAGCAGGCTAACGAACTACAATGAGCAGTTCTTC. It encodes CASRLTNYNEQFF.

This chain links TRBV15 with TRBJ2-2; perhaps D is TRBD1 or TRBD2 (7 bases each). The CDR3 is 17 amino acids. Germline CDR1 is LNHNV and CDR2 is YYDKDF (reference sequence). Trimming took 5 bases from V and 4 from J, leaving 20 bases between them. CDR3 nucleotides: TGTGCCACCAGCCAGAGGTTTGGGAGGGGGCTCACCGGGGAGCTGTTTTTT. Translation: CATSQRFGRGLTGELFF.

This chain joins TRBV6-1 and TRBJ2-3; 9 bases agree with TRBD2. Losses at the gene ends were 6 bases for V and 7 bases for J; bases not matched to a gene: 11. Germline CDR1 MNHNS, CDR2 SASEGT. This CDR3 contains 15 residues. CDR3 sequence reads: CASRAPGLAVYTQYF. CDR3 sequence (DNA): TGTGCCAGCAGGGCCCCGGGACTAGCTGTATATACGCAGTATTTT.

V and J are TRBV5-1 and TRBJ1-2, with D uncertain. The CDR3 spans 15 residues. From germline, CDR1 is SGHRS and CDR2 YFSETQ. Between the trimmed V and J ends, which lost 0 bases and 6 bases, there was a span of 15 bases. As DNA, the CDR3 is TGCGCCAGCAGCTTGGCCGCCGGCAGCCTAGATGGCTACACCTTC. This gives the protein CASSLAAGSLDGYTF.

This chain links TRBV7-2 with TRBJ2-7, with D possibly being TRBD1 (6 bases). CDR3 length: 16 residues. CDR1 is SGHTA, CDR2 FQGNSA, per germline. Trimming left V 8 bases short and J 0 bases short, with 20 bases between. This CDR3 reads CASFPGGQSFSYEQYF. The CDR3 DNA sequence: TGTGCCAGCTTTCCTGGGGGACAAAGCTTCTCCTACGAGCAGTACTTC.

The chain couples TRBV5-1 to TRBJ1-1, with D possibly TRBD1 on 5 matching bases. The germline V gene has CDR1 SGHRS and CDR2 YFSETQ. Trimming took off 3 bases at V and 6 bases at J, with 12 bases between the two ends. The CDR3 covers 13 residues. As DNA, the CDR3 is TGCGCCAGCAGCTGGGGACGTGGGCCTGAAGCTTTCTTT. Translating gives CASSWGRGPEAFF. The variable domain in full, completed from reference TRBV5-1 and TRBJ1-1, reads KAGVTQTPRYLIKTRGQQVTLSCSPISGHRSVSWYQQTPGQGLQFLFEYFSETQRNKGNFPGRFSGRQFSNSRSEMNVSTLELGDSALYLCASSWGRGPEAFFGQGTRLTVV.

This clone was seen only once. The chain uses TRBV7-9 and TRBJ2-1, with TRBD2 as a possible D gene (5 bases). The CDR3 runs to 17 residues. The ends were cut back, 8 bases at V and 2 bases at J, with 22 bases in the middle. Germline lookup yields CDR1 SEHNR and CDR2 FQNEAQ (reference sequence). CDR3 sequence reads: CASESPGMGLAYNEQFF. For the CDR3, the DNA is TGTGCCAGCGAATCTCCGGGAATGGGCTTGGCCTACAATGAGCAGTTCTTC.

V gene TRBV10-3 combines with J gene TRBJ2-6, with TRBD2 identical over 10 bases. Germline trimming cut 2 bases from V and 1 base from J; bases unmatched to any gene: 8. The germline CDR1 and CDR2 sequences are ENHRY and SYGVKD. There are 19 residues in the CDR3. The CDR3 spells CAISERVAGGLSGANVLTF. CDR3 coding DNA: TGTGCCATCAGTGAGCGGGTAGCGGGAGGACTATCTGGGGCCAACGTCCTGACTTTC.

The gene calls are TRBV5-6 and TRBJ2-7; possibly TRBD1 or TRBD2 for D (7 bases each). Germline CDR1 and CDR2: SGHDT and YYEEEE. V was pared by 6 bases and J by 2 bases, with 21 bases between. This CDR3 region has 16 residues. The CDR3 region has the DNA TGTGCCAGCACCTTCACGGGGGGACAGACAGCCTACGAGCAGTACTTC. Translated, it gives CASTFTGGQTAYEQYF.

Concerning this clone itself: Other nucleotide sequences from this sample produce the same CDR3. J is TRBJ2-7 and V is TRBV5-1; the D call may be TRBD1 or TRBD2 (5 bases each). This CDR3 is built from 13 residues. V lost 4 bases and J lost 2, with 10 bases in between. Germline-derived CDR1 and CDR2 are SGHRS and YFSETQ. CDR3 coding DNA: TGCGCCAGCAGCACCGGGACCCCCTACGAGCAGTACTTC. Translation gives CASSTGTPYEQYF.

The V gene is TRBV7-3, the J gene TRBJ2-1, with 10 nucleotides matching TRBD2. The CDR3 is 18 amino acids. V trimming: 4 bases; J trimming: 6 bases; junction bases outside the gene matches: 15. Germline values: CDR1 SGHTA, CDR2 FQGTGA. The CDR3 sequence is CASSSGLAEGRGLNEQFF. The CDR3 DNA reads as TGTGCCAGCAGCTCTGGACTAGCGGAGGGGAGGGGCCTCAATGAGCAGTTCTTC.

J is TRBJ2-3 and V is TRBV4-2; 13 bases are a match to TRBD2. The trim removed 0 bases at V and 4 bases at J, leaving 13 bases unmatched. Germline V lookup: CDR1 LGHNA, CDR2 YNFKEQ. This CDR3 contains 20 residues. This CDR3 reads CASSQDPSRGLAGRADTQYF. CDR3 nucleotide sequence: TGTGCCAGCAGCCAAGACCCCTCCCGGGGACTAGCGGGGAGGGCAGATACGCAGTATTTT.

This chain uses TRBV28 with TRBJ2-1, with D perhaps TRBD2 (5 bases). The CDR3 runs to 16 residues. Germline V gene lookup returns CDR1 MDHEN and CDR2 SYDVKM. The V and J ends lost 4 bases and 9 bases respectively, with 22 bases between them. Written as DNA, the CDR3 is TGTGCCAGCAGTTCCGATTCGTGGGAGCGGAAAGGTGAGCAGTTCTTC. It encodes CASSSDSWERKGEQFF.

About this clone itself: The same CDR3 arises from other DNA sequences in this sample as well. The V gene is TRBV30, the J gene TRBJ1-1, with D perhaps TRBD1 (6 bases). Germline V gene lookup returns CDR1 GTSNPN and CDR2 SVGIG (reference sequence). The CDR3 has 11 residues. V was pared by 4 bases and J by 3 bases, with 6 bases between. In nucleotides, the CDR3 is TGTGCCTGGACAGGGGACACTGAAGCTTTCTTT. It specifies CAWTGDTEAFF.

This chain connects TRBV5-6 to TRBJ2-3; no definite D call. This CDR3 contains 17 residues. The germline V and J ends were trimmed by 0 bases and 0 bases, with 14 bases remaining between them. Germline lookup yields CDR1 SGHDT and CDR2 YYEEEE. The CDR3 coding sequence is TGTGCCAGCAGCTTGGCAAGTCGCCGGTTTAGCACAGATACGCAGTATTTT. Its translation: CASSLASRRFSTDTQYF.

The chain is built from TRBV7-2 and TRBJ2-3; D may correspond to TRBD1 or TRBD2 (5 bases each). This CDR3 region has 14 residues. The germline V gene encodes CDR1 SGHTA and CDR2 FQGNSA. The germline V and J ends were trimmed by 5 bases and 11 bases, with 20 bases remaining between them. The CDR3 DNA sequence: TGTGCCAGCAGCCCTGGGACCCGAGCGGTCGAGCAGTATTTT. This translates into CASSPGTRAVEQYF.

For this clone: This CDR3 is also generated by other DNA sequences in the sample. The rearrangement joins TRBV6-6 to TRBJ2-7, with D hard to call. Trimming took 0 bases from V and 1 from J, leaving 7 bases between them. Germline V lookup: CDR1 MNHNY, CDR2 SVGAGI (reference sequence). The CDR3 loop spans 14 amino acids. The DNA of the CDR3 is TGTGCCAGCAGTTACTCGGGTCAGTCCTACGAGCAGTACTTC. Translated, it gives CASSYSGQSYEQYF.

The chain recombines TRBV7-8 with TRBJ1-2; D call uncertain. Trimming pared 5 bases from V and 1 base from J, leaving 5 bases between. CDR1 SGHVS and CDR2 FQNEAQ come from the germline V gene. This CDR3 spans 12 amino acids. The DNA for the CDR3 is TGTGCCAGCAGCGTCAATAACTATGGCTACACCTTC. Translating it yields CASSVNNYGYTF.

The CDR3 nucleotides read TGTGCCAGCAGCTTAGGGGCGTTGTATCGGGGATGGGACACTGAAGCTTTCTTT. Translated: CASSLGALYRGWDTEAFF. The chain recombines TRBV11-2 with TRBJ1-1, with D unresolved. Trimming took off 1 base at V and 3 bases at J, with 21 bases between the two ends. CDR1 SGHAT and CDR2 FQNNGV come from the germline V gene. The CDR3 is made up of 18 amino acids. The variable domain in full, completed from reference TRBV11-2 and TRBJ1-1, reads EAGVAQSPRYKIIEKRQSVAFWCNPISGHATLYWYQQILGQGPKLLIQFQNNGVVDDSQLPKDRFSAERLKGVDSTLKIQPAKLEDSAVYLCASSLGALYRGWDTEAFFGQGTRLTVV.

This chain joins TRBV2 and TRBJ1-6; a possible D gene is TRBD1 (5 bases). The CDR3 extends over 13 amino acids. Trimming took 7 bases from V and 7 from J, leaving 11 bases between them. Germline CDR1 is SNHLY and CDR2 is FYNNEI. CDR3 bases: TGTGCCAGCAATCTGGAGGGGAATTCACCCCTCCACTTT. This sequence encodes CASNLEGNSPLHF.

This chain joins TRBV6-1 and TRBJ2-5; tentatively, D is TRBD2 (6 bases). Germline V CDR1 and CDR2: MNHNS, SASEGT. V lost 0 bases and J lost 7, with 9 bases in between. CDR3 length: 13 residues. CDR3 loop: CASSEAGRRTQYF. The CDR3 DNA follows: TGTGCCAGCAGTGAAGCGGGGAGGAGGACCCAGTACTTC.